These 9 T cell receptor beta chains came from one sample sequenced in a study of T cells after yellow fever vaccination. TCRdb redid the calling of the 5' RACE reads with MiXCR, one entry per CDR3 protein. The table shows 300,000 to 400,000 distinct CDR3 sequences, with about 8.7% occurring only once. The source was PBMCs, collected on the day of the first yellow fever vaccination. Source of these receptors: a man between 18 and 29 years old who received the YFV17D yellow fever vaccine.

The chain uses TRBV5-1 and TRBJ2-6, with D perhaps matching TRBD2 (6 bases). Germline CDR1 SGHRS, CDR2 YFSETQ. The CDR3 is 17 residues long. V was pared by 4 bases and J by 0 bases, with 14 bases between. The DNA of the CDR3 is TGCGCCAGCAGCGCACTACTGGGGGGCTCTGGGGCCAACGTCCTGACTTTC. Translating gives CASSALLGGSGANVLTF.

This clonotype appeared a few times. The chain joins TRBV3-1 to TRBJ2-2; TRBD2 agrees at 8 bases. The germline gives CDR1 LGHDT, CDR2 YNNKEL (reference sequence). V lost 1 base and J lost 4; bases outside the gene matches: 2. This CDR3 spans 15 amino acids. CDR3 residues: CASSQVAGFTGELFF. The CDR3 DNA is TGTGCCAGCAGCCAAGTAGCGGGGTTCACCGGGGAGCTGTTTTTT.

The chain couples TRBV21-1 to TRBJ1-4; the table's D call TRBD1 went unverified against the DNA. TRBV21-1 is termed a pseudogene. This CDR3 has 20 amino acids. The CDR3 bases are TGTGCCAGCCCAGACAGGAGTTACAAATGGGGAAGGGGGCCTAATGAAAAACTGTTTTTT. It encodes CASPDRSYKWGRGPNEKLFF.

This clonotype has a handful of counts. The V call is TRBV28, the J call TRBJ2-3; 10 positions agree with TRBD1. CDR3 length: 17 residues. V lost 5 bases, J lost 2 bases, and 10 bases stayed unmatched. The V gene's germline CDR1 is MDHEN and CDR2 SYDVKM. The CDR3 sequence is CASSGRDRGLNTDTQYF. In DNA, the CDR3 is TGTGCCAGCAGTGGGAGGGACAGGGGACTCAACACAGATACGCAGTATTTT.

There are many counts of this clonotype. V is TRBV18 and J is TRBJ2-7, with 8 bases fitting TRBD1. Germline trimming cut 4 bases from V and 5 bases from J; bases unmatched to any gene: 10. Germline CDR1 KGHSH, CDR2 LQKENI. The CDR3 spans 15 residues. The CDR3 is CASSRGQGVRNEQYF. CDR3 DNA: TGTGCCAGCTCACGAGGACAGGGCGTTCGGAACGAGCAGTACTTC.

This clonotype occurred many times. J is TRBJ1-2 and V is TRBV7-8; D remains unclear. Germline V gives CDR1 SGHVS, CDR2 FQNEAQ. V lost 3 bases and J 4 bases, leaving 9 bases between the germline ends. CDR3 length equals 13 residues. CDR3 sequence (DNA): TGTGCCAGCAGCTTGGACTTCATCTATGGCTACACCTTC. Its protein is CASSLDFIYGYTF.

This clonotype was seen more than once but under ten times. The V gene is TRBV4-3, the J gene TRBJ2-5; D unclear. CDR1 is LGHNA, CDR2 YSLEER, per germline. V lost 4 bases to trimming and J lost 5 bases, with 14 bases between them. The length of the CDR3 is 14 residues. The chain's CDR3 is CASSRHTGLETQYF. The CDR3 region has the DNA TGCGCCAGCAGCCGCCACACGGGCCTGGAGACCCAGTACTTC.

The chain joins TRBV6-6 to TRBJ1-6; D not resolved. Germline V gene sequence: CDR1 MNHNY, CDR2 SVGAGI (reference sequence). The CDR3 is made up of 12 amino acids. The V end was cut by 8 bases, the J end by 10 bases, with 12 bases between. The CDR3 DNA reads as TGTGCCAGCTGCGATAGGGAATCACCCCTCCACTTT. Protein sequence: CASCDRESPLHF.

This clonotype was recorded many times. This chain joins TRBV7-6 and TRBJ1-2; 10 bases are a match to TRBD1. The CDR3 contains 14 residues. The V gene end was trimmed by 6 bases and the J gene end by 2 bases; junction bases not matched to a gene: 3. Germline V CDR1 and CDR2: SGHVS, FNYEAQ. Written as DNA, the CDR3 is TGTGCCAGCAGAGGACAGGGGGAGAACTATGGCTACACCTTC. Its translation is CASRGQGENYGYTF.